Sequencing of this TCR beta chain was carried out in a study of CXCR3-negative and CXCR3-positive naive CD8 T cells. Findings and limits, study-wide: Naive CXCR3-negative and CXCR3-positive cells had similar TRBV-TRBJ usage; memory differed.

At about 310,000 cells each, triplicate sorts were carried out for each CD8+ T cell subset. The CDR3 runs 13 residues. Germline-derived CDR1 and CDR2 are SQVTM and ANQGSEA. 5' RACE that incorporated UMI labels was used to prepare the TRB cDNA libraries. From the 5' RACE reads, TCRdb lists one entry per CDR3 protein and no DNA. The sample's table shows roughly 86,000 distinct CDR3 sequences. In regard to this clonotype: Its target is unknown.

The genes are TRBV29-1 and TRBJ2-1; TCRdb's assignment of TRBD2 cannot be checked, as there is no DNA. Material: naive CXCR3- CD8+ T cells from blood. As for subset: CD45RO-CCR7+CD27+CD95- naive CD8+ T cells lacking CXCR3 (TNR3-). This TCR came from a human donor in good health. Some clones in this sample may be carry-over from other donors' samples. CDR3 residues: CSVEFSEYNEQFF.